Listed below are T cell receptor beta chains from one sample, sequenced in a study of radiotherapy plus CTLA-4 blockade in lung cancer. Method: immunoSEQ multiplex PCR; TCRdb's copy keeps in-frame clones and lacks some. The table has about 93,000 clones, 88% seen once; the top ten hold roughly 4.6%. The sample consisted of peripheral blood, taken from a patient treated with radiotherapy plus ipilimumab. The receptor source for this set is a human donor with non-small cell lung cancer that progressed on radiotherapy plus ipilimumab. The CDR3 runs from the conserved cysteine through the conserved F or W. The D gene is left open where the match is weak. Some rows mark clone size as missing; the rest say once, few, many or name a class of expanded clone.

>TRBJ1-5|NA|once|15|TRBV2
CASSEERDSNQPQHF
TGTGCCAGCAGTGAAGAGCGGGATAGCAATCAGCCCCAGCATTTT
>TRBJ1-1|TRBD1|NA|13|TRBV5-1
CASSSSGQGEAFF
TGCGCCAGCAGCTCCTCCGGACAGGGGGAAGCTTTCTTT
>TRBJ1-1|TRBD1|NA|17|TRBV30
CAWINAAGGFIYTEAFF
TGTGCCTGGATTAATGCGGCAGGGGGCTTCATTTACACTGAAGCTTTCTTT
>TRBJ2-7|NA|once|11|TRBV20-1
CSARDAYEQYF
TGCAGTGCTAGAGATGCGTACGAGCAGTACTTC
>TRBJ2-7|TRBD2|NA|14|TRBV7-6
CASSPVAGDYEQYF
TGTGCCAGCAGCCCTGTTGCGGGGGACTACGAGCAGTACTTC
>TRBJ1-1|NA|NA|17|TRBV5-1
CASSLDWSVPLNTEAFF
TGCGCCAGCAGCTTGGATTGGTCAGTACCATTGAACACTGAAGCTTTCTTT
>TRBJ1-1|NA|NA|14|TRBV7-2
CASSLSAGSTEAFF
TGTGCCAGCAGCTTATCGGCAGGGTCCACTGAAGCTTTCTTT
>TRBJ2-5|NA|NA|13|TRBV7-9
CASSRVGQETQYF
TGTGCCAGCAGCCGAGTGGGCCAAGAGACCCAGTACTTC
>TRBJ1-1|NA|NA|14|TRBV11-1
CASSLQRGVSEAFF
TGTGCCAGCAGCTTACAGAGGGGAGTTTCTGAAGCTTTCTTT
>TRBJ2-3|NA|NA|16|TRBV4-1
CASSQDQGQSTDTQYF
TGCGCCAGCAGCCAAGATCAAGGACAAAGCACAGATACGCAGTATTTT
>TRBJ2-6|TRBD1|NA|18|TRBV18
CASSSGRDRVSGANVLTF
TGTGCCAGCTCATCAGGGCGGGACAGGGTTTCCGGGGCCAACGTCCTGACTTTC
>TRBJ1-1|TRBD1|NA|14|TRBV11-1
CASSDRVTNTEAFF
TGTGCCAGCAGCGACAGGGTCACGAACACTGAAGCTTTCTTT
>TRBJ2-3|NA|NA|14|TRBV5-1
CASSPGTDTDTQYF
TGCGCCAGCAGCCCCGGGACTGACACAGATACGCAGTATTTT
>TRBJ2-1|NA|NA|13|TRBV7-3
CASSLMQGNEQFF
TGTGCCAGCAGCTTAATGCAGGGAAATGAGCAGTTCTTC
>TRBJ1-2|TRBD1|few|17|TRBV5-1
CASSLGGTGLTDYGYTF
TGCGCCAGCAGCTTGGGGGGGACAGGCCTAACAGATTATGGCTACACCTTC
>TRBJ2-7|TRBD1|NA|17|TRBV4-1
CASSQGTMGQNPYEQYF
TGCGCCAGCAGCCAAGGTACAATGGGACAGAACCCTTACGAGCAGTACTTC
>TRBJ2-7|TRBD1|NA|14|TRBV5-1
CASSLGTGVYEQYF
TGCGCCAGCAGCTTGGGTACAGGGGTTTACGAGCAGTACTTC
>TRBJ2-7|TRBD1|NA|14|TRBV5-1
CASSSWTGGGEQYF
TGCGCCAGCAGCTCGTGGACAGGGGGGGGCGAGCAGTACTTC
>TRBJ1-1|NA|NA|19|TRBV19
CASSTGRVPALLMNTEAFF
TGTGCCAGCTCTACGGGGAGGGTGCCCGCCTTACTTATGAACACTGAAGCTTTCTTT